A selection of T cell receptor beta chains follows, all from one sample in a study of CD8 T cells in ankylosing spondylitis. One entry per CDR3 protein results from TCRdb running MiXCR on the 5' RACE reads. This table holds fewer than 500,000 distinct CDR3 sequences, about 25% found once. The sequenced material came from blood, either unsorted or a sorted T cell fraction (not recorded which). The receptor source for this set is a male donor with ankylosing spondylitis. Each CDR3 is given with its conserved first and last residue. D genes are given only for firm matches. Clone sizes are given selectively: once, few, many, or a class where the clone is expanded.

>NA|TRBJ2-1|TRBD1|TRBV12-3/TRBV12-4|13
CASSKLGQDEQFF
TGTGCCAGCAGCAAATTAGGACAGGATGAGCAGTTCTTC
>few|TRBJ1-5|TRBD1|TRBV4-1|15
CASSQTGQGNQPQHF
TGCGCCAGCAGCCAAACGGGACAGGGCAATCAGCCCCAGCATTTT
>NA|TRBJ2-7|NA|TRBV16|15
CASSQQRQGIYEQYF
TGTGCCAGCAGCCAACAGAGGCAGGGAATATACGAGCAGTACTTC
>few|TRBJ2-1|TRBD2|TRBV20-1|14
CSAVSGTSLREQFF
TGCAGTGCTGTTAGCGGGACTAGTTTACGAGAGCAGTTCTTC
>few|TRBJ2-5|NA|TRBV5-1|14
CASRSRLGQETQYF
TGCGCCAGCAGATCAAGGTTGGGACAAGAGACCCAGTACTTC
>few|TRBJ2-1|NA|TRBV24-1|18
CATSDLRTSPLSSQEQFF
TGTGCCACCAGTGATTTAAGGACTTCCCCCTTGAGTTCCCAGGAGCAGTTCTTC
>NA|TRBJ1-1|NA|TRBV5-1|15
CASSSEGGPNTEAFF
TGCGCCAGCAGCTCCGAGGGGGGTCCGAACACTGAAGCTTTCTTT
>few|TRBJ1-5|NA|TRBV7-9|14
CASSDNQGSQPQHF
TGTGCCAGCAGCGATAATCAGGGGAGTCAGCCCCAGCATTTT
>NA|TRBJ2-1|TRBD1|TRBV28|16
CASRTSGTGSPNEQFF
TGTGCCAGCAGAACCTCAGGGACAGGGAGCCCCAATGAGCAGTTCTTC
>few|TRBJ1-6|NA|TRBV7-7|15
CASSPPGPANSPLHF
TGTGCCAGCAGCCCCCCGGGTCCCGCTAATTCACCCCTCCACTTT
>NA|TRBJ2-1|TRBD1|TRBV24-1|16
CATSDSTGRTYNEQFF
TGTGCCACCAGTGACTCGACAGGGCGAACCTACAATGAGCAGTTCTTC